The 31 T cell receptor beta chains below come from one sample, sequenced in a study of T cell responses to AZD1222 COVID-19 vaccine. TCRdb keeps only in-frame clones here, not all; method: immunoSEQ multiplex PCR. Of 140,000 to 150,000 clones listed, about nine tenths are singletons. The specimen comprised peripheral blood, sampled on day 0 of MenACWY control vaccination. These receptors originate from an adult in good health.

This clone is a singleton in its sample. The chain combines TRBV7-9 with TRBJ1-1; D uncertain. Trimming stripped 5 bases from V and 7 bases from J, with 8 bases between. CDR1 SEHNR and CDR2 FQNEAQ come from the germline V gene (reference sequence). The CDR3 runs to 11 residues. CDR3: CASSIGIEAFF. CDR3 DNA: TGTGCCAGCAGCATCGGAATTGAAGCTTTCTTT.

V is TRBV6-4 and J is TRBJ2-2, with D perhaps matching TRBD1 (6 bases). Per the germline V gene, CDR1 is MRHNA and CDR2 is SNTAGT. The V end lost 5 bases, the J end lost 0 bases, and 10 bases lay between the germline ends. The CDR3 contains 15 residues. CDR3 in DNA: TGTGCCAGCAGTCGGGACAACGCGAACACCGGGGAGCTGTTTTTT. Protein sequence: CASSRDNANTGELFF.

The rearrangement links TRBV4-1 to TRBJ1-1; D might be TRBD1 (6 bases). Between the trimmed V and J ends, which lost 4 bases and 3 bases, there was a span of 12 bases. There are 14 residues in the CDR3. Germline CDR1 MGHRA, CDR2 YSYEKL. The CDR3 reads CASSRSEGDTEAFF. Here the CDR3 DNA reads TGCGCCAGCAGCCGGTCAGAGGGGGACACTGAAGCTTTCTTT.

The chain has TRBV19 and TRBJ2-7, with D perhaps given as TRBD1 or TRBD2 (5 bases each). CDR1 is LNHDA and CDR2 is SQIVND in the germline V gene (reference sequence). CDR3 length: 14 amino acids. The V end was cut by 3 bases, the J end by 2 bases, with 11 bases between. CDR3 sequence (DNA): TGTGCCAGTAGTATTGGGACGGAGCCCTACGAGCAGTACTTC. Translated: CASSIGTEPYEQYF.

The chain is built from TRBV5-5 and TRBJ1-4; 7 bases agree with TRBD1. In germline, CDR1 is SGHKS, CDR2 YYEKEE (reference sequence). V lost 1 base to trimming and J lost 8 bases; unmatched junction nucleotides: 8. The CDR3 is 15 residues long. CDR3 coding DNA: TGTGCCAGCAGCTTGTTTCCAGGGGGAGGAGAAAAACTGTTTTTT. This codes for CASSLFPGGGEKLFF.

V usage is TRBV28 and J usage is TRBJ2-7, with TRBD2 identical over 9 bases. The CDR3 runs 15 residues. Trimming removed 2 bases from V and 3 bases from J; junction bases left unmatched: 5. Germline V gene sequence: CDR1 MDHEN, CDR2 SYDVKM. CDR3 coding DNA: TGTGCCAGCAGTTTAGGGCGGGAGGGCCTCTACGAGCAGTACTTC. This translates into CASSLGREGLYEQYF.

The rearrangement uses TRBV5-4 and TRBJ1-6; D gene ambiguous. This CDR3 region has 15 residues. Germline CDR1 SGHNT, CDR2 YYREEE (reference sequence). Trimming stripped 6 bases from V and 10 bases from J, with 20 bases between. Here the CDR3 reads CASKTWGGGRSPLHF. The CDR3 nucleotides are TGTGCCAGCAAAACGTGGGGAGGTGGAAGATCACCCCTCCACTTT.

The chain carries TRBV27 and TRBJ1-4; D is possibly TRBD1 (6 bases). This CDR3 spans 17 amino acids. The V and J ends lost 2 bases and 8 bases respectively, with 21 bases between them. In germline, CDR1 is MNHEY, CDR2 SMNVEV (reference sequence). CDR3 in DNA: TGTGCCAGCAGTTTAAGCCCCGCGAGGGGGGCGGGAGAAAAACTGTTTTTT. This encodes CASSLSPARGAGEKLFF.

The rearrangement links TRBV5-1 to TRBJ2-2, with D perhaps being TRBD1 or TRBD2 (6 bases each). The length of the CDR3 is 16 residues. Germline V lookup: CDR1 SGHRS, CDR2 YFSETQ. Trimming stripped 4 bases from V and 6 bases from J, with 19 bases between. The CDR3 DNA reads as TGCGCCAGCAGCGAGGGGGGAACCGGCGTCGCCGGGGAGCTGTTTTTT. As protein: CASSEGGTGVAGELFF.

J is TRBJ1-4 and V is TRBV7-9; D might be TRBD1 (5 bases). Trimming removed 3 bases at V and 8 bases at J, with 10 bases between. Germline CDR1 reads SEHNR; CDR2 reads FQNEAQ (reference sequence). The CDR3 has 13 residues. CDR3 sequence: CASSLGEGEKLFF. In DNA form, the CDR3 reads TGTGCCAGCAGCTTGGGGGAGGGGGAAAAACTGTTTTTT. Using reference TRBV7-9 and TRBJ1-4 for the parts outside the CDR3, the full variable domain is DTGVSQNPRHKITKRGQNVTFRCDPISEHNRLYWYRQTLGQGPEFLTYFQNEAQLEKSRLLSDRFSAERPKGSFSTLEIQRTEQGDSAMYLCASSLGEGEKLFFGSGTQLSVL.

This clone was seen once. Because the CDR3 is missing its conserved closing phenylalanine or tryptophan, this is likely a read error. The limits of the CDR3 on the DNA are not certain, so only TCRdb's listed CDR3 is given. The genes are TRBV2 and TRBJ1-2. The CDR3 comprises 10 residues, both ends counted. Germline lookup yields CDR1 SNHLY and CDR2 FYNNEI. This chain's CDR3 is CASSAWTASR.

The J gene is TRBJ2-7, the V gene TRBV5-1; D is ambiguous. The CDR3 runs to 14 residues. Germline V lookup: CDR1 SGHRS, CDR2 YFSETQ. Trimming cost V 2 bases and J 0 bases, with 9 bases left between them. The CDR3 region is CASSLKDGSYEQYF. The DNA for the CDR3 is TGCGCCAGCAGCTTAAAGGACGGCTCCTACGAGCAGTACTTC. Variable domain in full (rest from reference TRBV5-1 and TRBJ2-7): KAGVTQTPRYLIKTRGQQVTLSCSPISGHRSVSWYQQTPGQGLQFLFEYFSETQRNKGNFPGRFSGRQFSNSRSEMNVSTLELGDSALYLCASSLKDGSYEQYFGPGTRLTVT.

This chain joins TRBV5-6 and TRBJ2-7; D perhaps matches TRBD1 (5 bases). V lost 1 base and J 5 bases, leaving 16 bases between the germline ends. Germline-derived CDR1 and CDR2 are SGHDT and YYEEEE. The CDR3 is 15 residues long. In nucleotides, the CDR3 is TGTGCCAGCAGCTTGTACAGGTACGCGGTTAACGAGCAGTACTTC. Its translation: CASSLYRYAVNEQYF.

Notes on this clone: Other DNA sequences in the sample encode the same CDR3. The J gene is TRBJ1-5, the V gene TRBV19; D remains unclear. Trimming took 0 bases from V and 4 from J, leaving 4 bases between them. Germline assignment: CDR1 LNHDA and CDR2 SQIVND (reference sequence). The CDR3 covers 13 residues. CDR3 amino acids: CASSIEGNQPQHF. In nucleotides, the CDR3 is TGTGCCAGTAGTATAGAGGGGAATCAGCCCCAGCATTTT.

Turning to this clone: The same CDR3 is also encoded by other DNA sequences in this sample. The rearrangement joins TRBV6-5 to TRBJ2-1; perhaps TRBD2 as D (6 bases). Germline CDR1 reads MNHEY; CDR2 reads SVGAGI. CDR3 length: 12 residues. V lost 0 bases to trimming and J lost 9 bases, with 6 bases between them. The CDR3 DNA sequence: TGTGCCAGCAGTTACTCGGGAGGTGAGCAGTTCTTC. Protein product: CASSYSGGEQFF.

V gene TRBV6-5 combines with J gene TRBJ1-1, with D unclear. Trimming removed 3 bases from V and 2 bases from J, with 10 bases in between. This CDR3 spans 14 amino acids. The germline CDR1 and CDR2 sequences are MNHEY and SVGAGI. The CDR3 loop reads CASSYGRSNTEAFF. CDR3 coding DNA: TGTGCCAGCAGTTATGGCAGAAGTAACACTGAAGCTTTCTTT.

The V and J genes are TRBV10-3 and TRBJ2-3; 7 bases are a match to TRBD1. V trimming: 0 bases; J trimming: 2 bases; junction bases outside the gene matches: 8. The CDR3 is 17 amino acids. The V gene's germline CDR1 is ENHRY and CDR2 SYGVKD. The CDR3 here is CAISESYRGSHTDTQYF. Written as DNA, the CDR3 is TGTGCCATCAGTGAGTCGTACAGGGGATCCCACACAGATACGCAGTATTTT.

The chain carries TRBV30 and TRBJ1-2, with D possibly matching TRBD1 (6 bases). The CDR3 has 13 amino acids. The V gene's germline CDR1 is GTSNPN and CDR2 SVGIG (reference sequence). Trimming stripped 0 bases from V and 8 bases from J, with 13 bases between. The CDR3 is CAWSVRTVSGYTF. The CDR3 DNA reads TGTGCCTGGAGTGTCAGGACAGTCTCCGGCTACACCTTC.

The CDR3 DNA reads TGTGCCAGCAGCCAGGGCCCCTACGGGGCTGAAGCTTTCTTT. It specifies CASSQGPYGAEAFF. The chain carries TRBV5-8 and TRBJ1-1, with D perhaps matching TRBD1 (5 bases). There are 14 residues in the CDR3. Germline V CDR1 and CDR2: SGHTS, YDEGEE. Trimming cost V 4 bases and J 6 bases, with 16 bases left between them.

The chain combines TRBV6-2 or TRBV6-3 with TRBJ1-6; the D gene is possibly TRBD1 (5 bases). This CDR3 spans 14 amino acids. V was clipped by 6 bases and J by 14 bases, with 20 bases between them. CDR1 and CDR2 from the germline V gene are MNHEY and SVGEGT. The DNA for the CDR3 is TGTGCCAGCAGCCTCGTCGCGGGTAAGGGGACCCTCCACTTT. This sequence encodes CASSLVAGKGTLHF.

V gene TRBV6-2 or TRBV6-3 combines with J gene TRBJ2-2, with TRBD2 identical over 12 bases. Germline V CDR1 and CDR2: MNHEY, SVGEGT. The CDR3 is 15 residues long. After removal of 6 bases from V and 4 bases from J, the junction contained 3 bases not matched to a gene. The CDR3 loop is CASSPGLAGTGELFF. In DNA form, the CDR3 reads TGTGCCAGCAGCCCGGGACTAGCGGGCACCGGGGAGCTGTTTTTT.

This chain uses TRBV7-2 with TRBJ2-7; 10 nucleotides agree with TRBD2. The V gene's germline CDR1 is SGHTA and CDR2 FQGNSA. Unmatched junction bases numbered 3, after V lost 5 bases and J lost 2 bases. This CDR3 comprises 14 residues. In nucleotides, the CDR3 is TGTGCCAGCAGCATACTAGCGGGGCCCTACGAGCAGTACTTC. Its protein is CASSILAGPYEQYF.

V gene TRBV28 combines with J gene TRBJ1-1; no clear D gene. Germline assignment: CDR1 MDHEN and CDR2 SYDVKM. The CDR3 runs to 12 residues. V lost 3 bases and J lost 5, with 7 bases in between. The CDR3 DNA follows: TGTGCCAGCAGTTTGCCCCTAACTGAAGCTTTCTTT. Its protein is CASSLPLTEAFF.

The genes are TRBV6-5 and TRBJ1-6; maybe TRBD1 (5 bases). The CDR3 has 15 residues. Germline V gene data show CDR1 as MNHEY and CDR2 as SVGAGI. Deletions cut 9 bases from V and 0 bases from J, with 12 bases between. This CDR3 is CASDAGGSYNSPLHF. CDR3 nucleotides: TGTGCCAGTGATGCTGGGGGCTCCTATAATTCACCCCTCCACTTT.

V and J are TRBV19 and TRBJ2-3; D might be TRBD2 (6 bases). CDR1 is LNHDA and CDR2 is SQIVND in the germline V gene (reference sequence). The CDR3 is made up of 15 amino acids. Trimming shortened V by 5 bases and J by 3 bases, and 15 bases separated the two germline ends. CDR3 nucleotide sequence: TGTGCCAGTAGTTCCCCCCTAGCGAAAACAGATACGCAGTATTTT. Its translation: CASSSPLAKTDTQYF.

CDR3 in DNA: TGTGCCAGCAGGCTCAATCAGCCCCAGCATTTT. Its protein is CASRLNQPQHF. The J gene is TRBJ1-5, the V gene TRBV2; no clear D. CDR1 and CDR2 (germline): SNHLY, FYNNEI. The CDR3 is 11 amino acids. V gave up 6 bases and J gave up 3 bases, with 3 bases separating them.

The CDR3 DNA follows: TGTGCCAGCAGTTACGTAGGGTCCGGCACTGAAGCTTTCTTT. This codes for CASSYVGSGTEAFF. The chain joins TRBV6-2 or TRBV6-3 to TRBJ1-1, with unresolved D. Germline assignment: CDR1 MNHEY and CDR2 SVGEGT. Deletions cut 2 bases from V and 4 bases from J, with 11 bases between. This CDR3 is 14 amino acids long.

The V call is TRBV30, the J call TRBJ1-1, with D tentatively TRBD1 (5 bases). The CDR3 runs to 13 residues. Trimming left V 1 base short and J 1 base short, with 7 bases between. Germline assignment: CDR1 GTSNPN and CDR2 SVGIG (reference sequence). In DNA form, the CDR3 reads TGTGCCTGGAGTGGGCAGGGGAACACTGAAGCTTTCTTT. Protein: CAWSGQGNTEAFF.

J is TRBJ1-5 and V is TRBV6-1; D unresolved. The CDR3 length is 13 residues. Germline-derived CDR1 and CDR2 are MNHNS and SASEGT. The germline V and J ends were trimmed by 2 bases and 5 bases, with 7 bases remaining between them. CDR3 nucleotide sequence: TGTGCCAGCAGTGAATACGACGATCAGCCCCAGCATTTT. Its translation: CASSEYDDQPQHF.

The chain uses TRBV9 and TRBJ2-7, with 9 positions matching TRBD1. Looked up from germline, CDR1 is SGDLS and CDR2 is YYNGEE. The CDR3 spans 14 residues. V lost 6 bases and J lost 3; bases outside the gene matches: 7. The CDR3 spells CASIPDRGIYEQYF. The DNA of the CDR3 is TGTGCCAGCATCCCTGACAGGGGGATCTACGAGCAGTACTTC.

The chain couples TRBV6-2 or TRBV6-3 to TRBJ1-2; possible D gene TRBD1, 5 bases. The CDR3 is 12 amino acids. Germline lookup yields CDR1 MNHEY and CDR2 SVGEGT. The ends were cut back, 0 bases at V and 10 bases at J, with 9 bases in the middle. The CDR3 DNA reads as TGTGCCAGCAGTTACTCTTGGGGCGACTACACCTTC. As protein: CASSYSWGDYTF.